The 16 T cell receptor beta chains listed next were all sequenced from one sample in a study of cytomegalovirus exposure and HLA in healthy donors. The PCR was carried out with 60 Vbeta primers and 13 Jbeta primers. The assay was immunoSEQ multiplex PCR, and TCRdb's table has in-frame clones only and misses some. This sample contains some 76,000 clones. The sequencing sample was made of PBMCs. Receptors were obtained from a female donor in good health and CMV-seropositive.

V gene TRBV29-1 combines with J gene TRBJ2-1; TRBD1 matches 7 bases. V was pared by 1 base and J by 0 bases, with 0 bases of the junction left unmatched. Germline CDR1 SQVTM, CDR2 ANQGSEA. The CDR3 runs to 14 residues. CDR3 region: CSVEGQGSYNEQFF. The CDR3 region has the DNA TGCAGCGTTGAAGGACAGGGCTCCTACAATGAGCAGTTCTTC.

The rearrangement uses TRBV30 and TRBJ1-5; D is possibly TRBD1 (5 bases). This CDR3 region has 13 residues. The germline gives CDR1 GTSNPN, CDR2 SVGIG (reference sequence). The germline V and J ends were trimmed by 5 bases and 4 bases, with 12 bases remaining between them. The CDR3 DNA reads as TGTGCCTGGGGGACTGAAGAAAATCAGCCCCAGCATTTT. Its translation is CAWGTEENQPQHF.

The chain recombines TRBV18 with TRBJ2-6, with TRBD2 as a possible D gene (6 bases). Germline V gene data show CDR1 as KGHSH and CDR2 as LQKENI. Trimming removed 2 bases at V and 12 bases at J, with 11 bases between. The CDR3 has 13 residues. This CDR3 is CASSPWEEGVLTF. In DNA form, the CDR3 reads TGTGCCAGCTCACCATGGGAGGAGGGCGTCCTGACTTTC.

The chain links TRBV6-6 to TRBJ1-5; 7 bases agree with TRBD1. CDR1 and CDR2 (germline): MNHNY, SVGAGI (reference sequence). V gave up 6 bases and J gave up 0 bases; unmatched junction bases: 5. This CDR3 is built from 15 residues. The CDR3 DNA is TGTGCCAGCAGCGGGGACAGCATTAGCAATCAGCCCCAGCATTTT. Translated, it gives CASSGDSISNQPQHF.

V usage is TRBV30 and J usage is TRBJ2-5; 10 positions match TRBD1. The CDR3 is 15 residues long. Germline V gene data show CDR1 as GTSNPN and CDR2 as SVGIG (reference sequence). V gave up 4 bases and J gave up 0 bases; unmatched junction bases: 5. The CDR3 is CAWNTGTGDQETQYF. The CDR3 nucleotides are TGTGCCTGGAACACCGGGACAGGGGACCAAGAGACCCAGTACTTC.

Note on this clone: Mismatch with germline at one junction end may stem from a read error. V usage is TRBV30 and J usage is TRBJ1-5; D possibly corresponds to TRBD1 (5 bases). CDR3 length equals 15 residues. CDR1 and CDR2 (germline): GTSNPN, SVGIG (reference sequence). CDR3 DNA: TGTGCCGGGAGTGTACGGGGGTTCGGCAATCAGCCCCAGCATTTT. Its translation is CAGSVRGFGNQPQHF.

The chain uses TRBV2 and TRBJ1-1, with D possibly TRBD1 on 5 matching bases. Germline V gene data show CDR1 as SNHLY and CDR2 as FYNNEI. Trimming took 0 bases from V and 11 from J, leaving 16 bases between them. This CDR3 contains 14 residues. The CDR3 reads CASSEALGSGKAFF. CDR3 nucleotides: TGTGCCAGCAGTGAAGCGCTAGGGTCAGGGAAGGCTTTCTTT.

This chain links TRBV6-1 with TRBJ2-1; D possibly corresponds to TRBD2 (6 bases). CDR3 length equals 16 residues. The germline V gene has CDR1 MNHNS and CDR2 SASEGT. Trimming removed 4 bases at V and 8 bases at J, with 21 bases between. In DNA form, the CDR3 reads TGTGCCAGCAGTGGGGACTCTAGCGCCCGTCTCTATGAGCAGTTCTTC. This codes for CASSGDSSARLYEQFF.

CDR3 bases: TGTGCCAGCAGCCAATTGAGCGGGGGTCAAGAGACCCAGTACTTC. Its protein product is CASSQLSGGQETQYF. The chain carries TRBV7-3 and TRBJ2-5, with 8 bases that match TRBD2. Germline CDR1 reads SGHTA; CDR2 reads FQGTGA. V shed 5 bases and J 2 bases; nucleotides not matched to a gene: 7. The CDR3 has 15 amino acids.

The chain is built from TRBV30 and TRBJ2-7, with TRBD1 identical over 7 bases. Germline loops: CDR1 GTSNPN, CDR2 SVGIG (reference sequence). V lost 4 bases, J lost 2 bases, and 8 bases stayed unmatched. This CDR3 contains 14 residues. The CDR3 region is CAWNQGEGAYEQYF. The CDR3 nucleotides are TGTGCCTGGAACCAGGGGGAAGGAGCCTACGAGCAGTACTTC.

The chain has TRBV4-1 and TRBJ1-1; D is uncertain. In germline, CDR1 is MGHRA, CDR2 YSYEKL. Trimming took 5 bases from V and 7 from J, leaving 8 bases between them. The CDR3 contains 11 residues. The CDR3 reads CASSIRDEAFF. CDR3 DNA sequence: TGCGCCAGCAGCATACGGGATGAAGCTTTCTTT.

This chain joins TRBV7-9 and TRBJ2-1, with TRBD1 matching 9 bases. The V and J ends lost 4 bases and 7 bases, in that order; junction bases with no gene match: 11. The CDR3 is made up of 16 amino acids. Germline CDR1 and CDR2: SEHNR and FQNEAQ (reference sequence). This chain's CDR3 is CASSSFGTGIANEQFF. CDR3 bases: TGTGCCAGCAGCTCATTCGGGACAGGGATAGCAAATGAGCAGTTCTTC.

V is TRBV5-1 and J is TRBJ2-7; TRBD1 matches at 7 bases. Germline assignment: CDR1 SGHRS and CDR2 YFSETQ. The CDR3 runs 17 residues. V shed 0 bases and J 1 base; nucleotides not matched to a gene: 10. CDR3 protein: CASSLVFSLTGSYEQYF. Written as DNA, the CDR3 is TGCGCCAGCAGCTTGGTATTCAGTTTGACAGGGTCCTACGAGCAGTACTTC. The variable domain in full, completed from reference TRBV5-1 and TRBJ2-7, reads KAGVTQTPRYLIKTRGQQVTLSCSPISGHRSVSWYQQTPGQGLQFLFEYFSETQRNKGNFPGRFSGRQFSNSRSEMNVSTLELGDSALYLCASSLVFSLTGSYEQYFGPGTRLTVT.

This chain links TRBV6-5 with TRBJ2-7; D remains unclear. The CDR3 spans 14 residues. CDR1 and CDR2 from the germline V gene are MNHEY and SVGAGI. V was trimmed by 6 bases and J by 3 bases, leaving 15 bases between them. The CDR3 loop reads CASRYSPQSYEQYF. In DNA form, the CDR3 reads TGTGCCAGCAGATATAGCCCCCAGAGCTACGAGCAGTACTTC.

The CDR3 coding sequence is TGCGCCAGCAGCTTAGGGACGACAGGGGAGCTCTATGGCTACACCTTC. Translation: CASSLGTTGELYGYTF. The rearrangement links TRBV5-1 to TRBJ1-2; 8 nucleotides line up with TRBD1. The CDR3 length is 16 residues. The ends lost 2 bases at V and 4 bases at J; junction bases unmatched: 10. Germline values: CDR1 SGHRS, CDR2 YFSETQ.

J is TRBJ2-3 and V is TRBV9; 7 bases fit TRBD1. V lost 3 bases to trimming and J lost 3 bases; unmatched junction nucleotides: 7. CDR1 is SGDLS and CDR2 is YYNGEE in the germline V gene. This CDR3 is built from 15 residues. The CDR3 DNA is TGTGCCAGCAGCGGCTACAGGGGACCTACAGATACGCAGTATTTT. It yields the protein CASSGYRGPTDTQYF.